The entry below gives a single T cell receptor (beta chain) sequence along with its context. Its antigen is currently unknown. This sample is drawn from a study of tumor-infiltrating lymphocytes in primary liver carcinoma. On the study more broadly: The five patients, who were men and women, ranged in age from 30 to 69 years. Study-wide results and limits: With p = 0.039, the top-250-clone fraction in tumors significantly exceeded that in blood.

The CDR3 is 16 residues long. The V gene's germline CDR1 is SGHAT and CDR2 FQDESV (reference sequence). V dropped 7 bases and J dropped 0 bases, with 15 bases sitting between them. The source material, about 18-31 mg of unsorted bulk tissue, was used to co-extract RNA and DNA. The investigators made TCR beta cDNA from approximately 0.5 ug total RNA, using a constant-region primer. A slightly modified ARM-PCR protocol with three nested multiplex PCR rounds produced these TCR beta libraries. Investigators reported that the first two PCR rounds, at around 9 cycles each, used TRBV1-TRBV30 forward primers with a C-beta reverse primer. MiXCR, applied by TCRdb to the multiplex PCR reads, yields one record per CDR3 protein. The sample includes approximately 30,000 distinct CDR3 sequences, around 66% seen only once; the top ten take under 35%.

This rearrangement joins TRBV11-1 to TRBJ2-2; TRBD2 is a possible D gene (6 bases). What was sequenced was liver tumor tissue from sampling region 3. Subset here: tumor region T3, left-lateral pole. This clonotype was obtained from a woman younger than 45 with primary liver carcinoma and hepatitis B virus infection. This chain's CDR3 is CASNLVGGTNTGELFF. In DNA form, the CDR3 reads TGTGCCAGCAACCTGGTGGGGGGTACGAACACCGGGGAGCTGTTTTTT.